Following are 23 T cell receptor beta chains from one sample sequenced in a study of blood T cell repertoires in COVID-19. Data came from immunoSEQ multiplex PCR; TCRdb stores just in-frame clones and leaves some out. Of a few hundred thousand clones in the sample, approximately 89% are singletons; the top ten hold under 15%. Sequenced sample: peripheral blood. The receptor source for this set is a woman aged 55-75 years with acute or convalescent COVID-19.

The V and J genes are TRBV10-3 and TRBJ1-3; D gene unclear. The CDR3 totals 18 residues. V lost 2 bases, J lost 0 bases, and 17 bases lay in between. CDR1 is ENHRY and CDR2 is SYGVKD in the germline V gene. In DNA, the CDR3 is TGTGCCATCAGTGAGACCGATCCTGCGGCGGGCTCTGGAAACACCATATATTTT. Amino acids: CAISETDPAAGSGNTIYF.

V and J are TRBV5-1 and TRBJ2-7, with unresolved D. This CDR3 has 15 amino acids. Germline V gives CDR1 SGHRS, CDR2 YFSETQ. V dropped 4 bases and J dropped 2 bases, with 16 bases sitting between them. DNA of the CDR3: TGCGCCAGCAGCCTCAACCCGGAACGGGCCTACGAGCAGTACTTC. The encoded protein is CASSLNPERAYEQYF.

This chain connects TRBV15 to TRBJ2-7, with 9 nucleotides matching TRBD1. J gave up 2 bases and V 5 bases, and 4 bases lay outside the gene matches. CDR1 and CDR2 (germline): LNHNV, YYDKDF (reference sequence). The CDR3 is 14 amino acids. The CDR3 DNA follows: TGTGCCACCAGCGCCGGGACAGGGACCTACGAGCAGTACTTC. This translates into CATSAGTGTYEQYF.

J is TRBJ2-3 and V is TRBV30; 11 bases align to TRBD2. The CDR3 length is 18 residues. CDR1 is GTSNPN and CDR2 is SVGIG in the germline V gene (reference sequence). Trimming at V came to 2 bases and at J to 0 bases, leaving 10 bases not matched to a gene. CDR3 sequence reads: CAWSPGLAEPSSTDTQYF. The DNA for the CDR3 is TGTGCCTGGAGTCCGGGACTAGCGGAACCATCTAGCACAGATACGCAGTATTTT.

V usage is TRBV29-1 and J usage is TRBJ1-2; D is possibly TRBD1 (6 bases). Per the germline V gene, CDR1 is SQVTM and CDR2 is ANQGSEA. This CDR3 contains 17 residues. V lost 5 bases and J 0 bases, leaving 22 bases between the germline ends. The CDR3 protein is CSVHHRDTRVANYGYTF. The CDR3 bases are TGCAGCGTTCACCACCGGGACACCCGGGTAGCTAACTATGGCTACACCTTC.

This clone has more than one count but fewer than ten. The chain recombines TRBV10-1 with TRBJ1-1, with D hard to call. This CDR3 contains 16 residues. CDR1 is WNHNN and CDR2 is SYGVQD in the germline V gene (reference sequence). Trimming shortened V by 6 bases and J by 0 bases, and 17 bases separated the two germline ends. The CDR3 DNA follows: TGCGCCAGCAGAGAGGGTTCACCAGTATTGAACACTGAAGCTTTCTTT. This translates into CASREGSPVLNTEAFF.

The chain employs TRBV3-1 (or the pseudogene TRBV3-2) and TRBJ2-7; 12 bases fit TRBD2. After removal of 4 bases from V and 3 bases from J, the junction contained 7 bases not matched to a gene. CDR3 length: 16 residues. The germline gives CDR1 LGHDT, CDR2 YNNKEL (reference sequence). Here the CDR3 DNA reads TGTGCCAGCAGCCCCGAGACTAGCGGGAGTTTCTACGAGCAGTACTTC. It yields the protein CASSPETSGSFYEQYF.

The chain uses TRBV5-8 and TRBJ2-7; 7 bases agree with TRBD1. With 4 bases clipped from V and 5 bases from J, the junction kept 6 bases outside the gene matches. This CDR3 region has 13 residues. In germline, CDR1 is SGHTS, CDR2 YDEGEE. The CDR3 DNA sequence: TGTGCCAGCAGCATACGGGACAGAAACGAGCAGTACTTC. This encodes CASSIRDRNEQYF.

The CDR3 is CAWSVGLAGRETQYF. CDR3 nucleotide sequence: TGTGCCTGGAGTGTTGGGCTAGCGGGACGGGAGACCCAGTACTTC. The chain has TRBV30 and TRBJ2-5, with TRBD2 identical over 9 bases. The CDR3 totals 15 residues. Germline V gene data show CDR1 as GTSNPN and CDR2 as SVGIG (reference sequence). V shed 0 bases and J 5 bases; nucleotides not matched to a gene: 7.

The V gene is TRBV28, the J gene TRBJ2-7; D uncertain. CDR1 is MDHEN, CDR2 SYDVKM, per germline. This CDR3 spans 14 amino acids. V was clipped by 3 bases and J by 2 bases, with 11 bases between them. CDR3 coding DNA: TGTGCCAGCAGTTTCTTTCAGTCGACCTACGAGCAGTACTTC. This codes for CASSFFQSTYEQYF. Variable domain in full (rest from reference TRBV28 and TRBJ2-7): DVKVTQSSRYLVKRTGEKVFLECVQDMDHENMFWYRQDPGLGLRLIYFSYDVKMKEKGDIPEGYSVSREKKERFSLILESASTNQTSMYLCASSFFQSTYEQYFGPGTRLTVT.

The chain combines TRBV29-1 with TRBJ1-1, with 7 bases identical to TRBD1. In germline, CDR1 is SQVTM, CDR2 ANQGSEA. The CDR3 runs to 17 residues. The junction had 18 bases not matched to a gene; V was cut back by 5 bases and J by 3 bases. The CDR3 spells CSVRKLEGGGRHTEAFF. The CDR3 bases are TGCAGCGTTAGAAAATTGGAAGGGGGCGGGCGGCACACTGAAGCTTTCTTT. The full variable domain, with the rest looked up from reference TRBV29-1 and TRBJ1-1, is SAVISQKPSRDICQRGTSLTIQCQVDSQVTMMFWYRQQPGQSLTLIATANQGSEATYESGFVIDKFPISRPNLTFSTLTVSNMSPEDSSIYLCSVRKLEGGGRHTEAFFGQGTRLTVV.

The J gene is TRBJ1-2, the V gene TRBV6-2 or TRBV6-3; D gene uncertain. Trimming cost V 2 bases and J 7 bases, with 8 bases left between them. The CDR3 loop spans 12 amino acids. The V gene's germline CDR1 is MNHEY and CDR2 SVGEGT. This CDR3 reads CASSYGGIGYTF. The CDR3, as DNA: TGTGCCAGCAGTTACGGAGGGATTGGCTACACCTTC.

Details on this clone: This sample also contains other DNA sequences that code for the same CDR3. J is TRBJ1-1 and V is TRBV9; D might be TRBD1 (5 bases). CDR1 and CDR2 from the germline V gene are SGDLS and YYNGEE. The CDR3 loop spans 13 amino acids. Trimming removed 2 bases from V and 4 bases from J, with 9 bases in between. The CDR3 DNA reads TGTGCCAGCAGCGTCAGGGTTAGCACTGAAGCTTTCTTT. Translating gives CASSVRVSTEAFF. Looking up the rest from reference TRBV9 and TRBJ1-1 gives the full variable domain: DSGVTQTPKHLITATGQRVTLRCSPRSGDLSVYWYQQSLDQGLQFLIQYYNGEERAKGNILERFSAQQFPDLHSELNLSSLELGDSALYFCASSVRVSTEAFFGQGTRLTVV.

This clone was seen only once. The chain is built from TRBV7-2 and TRBJ2-1; D is unresolved. The CDR3 length is 14 residues. V was cut by 1 base and J by 4 bases, with 8 bases left in between. Germline CDR1 is SGHTA and CDR2 is FQGNSA. This CDR3 reads CASSLVGLYNEQFF. CDR3 coding DNA: TGTGCCAGCAGCTTAGTCGGTCTATACAATGAGCAGTTCTTC.

The gene calls are TRBV28 and TRBJ1-5; no clear D. The germline V and J ends were trimmed by 4 bases and 1 base, with 20 bases remaining between them. Germline-derived CDR1 and CDR2 are MDHEN and SYDVKM. This CDR3 region has 18 residues. CDR3 in amino acids: CASSSSVSGIRSNQPQHF. The CDR3 DNA reads as TGTGCCAGCAGTTCTTCAGTATCCGGGATAAGAAGCAATCAGCCCCAGCATTTT.

V usage is TRBV10-2 and J usage is TRBJ2-2; maybe TRBD1 (6 bases). The CDR3 contains 14 residues. CDR1 WSHSY and CDR2 SAAADI come from the germline V gene. Trimming pared 11 bases from V and 6 bases from J, leaving 19 bases between. CDR3: CAARNRASPGELFF. CDR3 in DNA: TGCGCCGCCAGGAACAGGGCGTCGCCCGGGGAGCTGTTTTTT.

Here the CDR3 DNA reads TGTGCCAGCAGCTCGCGCCGGGGTCACAATGAGCAGTTCTTC. It encodes CASSSRRGHNEQFF. The chain joins TRBV7-3 to TRBJ2-1, with a weak D call TRBD2 (5 bases). V dropped 4 bases and J dropped 5 bases, with 12 bases sitting between them. CDR1 and CDR2 (germline): SGHTA, FQGTGA. CDR3 length equals 14 residues.

The chain uses TRBV7-2 and TRBJ2-3; D is perhaps TRBD2 (7 bases). V lost 1 base and J 5 bases, leaving 16 bases between the germline ends. Germline CDR1 reads SGHTA; CDR2 reads FQGNSA. The CDR3 contains 16 residues. This CDR3 is CASSLGGGLTQDTQYF. Written as DNA, the CDR3 is TGTGCCAGCAGCTTAGGGGGGGGCCTGACTCAAGATACGCAGTATTTT. Together with reference TRBV7-2 and TRBJ2-3, the CDR3 gives the full variable domain: GAGVSQSPSNKVTEKGKDVELRCDPISGHTALYWYRQSLGQGLEFLIYFQGNSAPDKSGLPSDRFSAERTGGSVSTLTIQRTQQEDSAVYLCASSLGGGLTQDTQYFGPGTRLTVL.

The chain recombines TRBV6-2 or TRBV6-3 with TRBJ1-5; 7 bases agree with TRBD1. Germline trimming cut 0 bases from V and 1 base from J; bases unmatched to any gene: 6. CDR3 size: 17 residues. Germline V gene data show CDR1 as MNHEY and CDR2 as SVGEGT. The CDR3: CASSYSKGTVSNQPQHF. CDR3 coding DNA: TGTGCCAGCAGTTACTCGAAGGGGACAGTGAGCAATCAGCCCCAGCATTTT.

The CDR3 sequence is CASSKVRGLGQSTDTQYF. CDR3 DNA: TGTGCCAGCAGCAAAGTTAGGGGGTTGGGACAGAGCACAGATACGCAGTATTTT. The chain uses TRBV21-1 and TRBJ2-3; TRBD1, the table's D call, was not compared with the DNA. TRBV21-1 corresponds to a pseudogene. The CDR3 is 18 amino acids.

As regards this clone: A junction boundary mismatches the germline segment, possibly from a read error. This chain links TRBV28 with TRBJ1-1; D uncertain. The CDR3 is 14 residues long. The germline gives CDR1 MDHEN, CDR2 SYDVKM. The CDR3 DNA follows: TGTGCCAGCAGTTTGTCACCCGCTATCACTGGAGCTTTCTTT. This encodes CASSLSPAITGAFF.

This clone was seen once. V gene TRBV30 combines with J gene TRBJ1-2, with D unclear. The ends were cut back, 0 bases at V and 4 bases at J, with 24 bases in the middle. CDR1 is GTSNPN, CDR2 SVGIG, per germline (reference sequence). The CDR3 is 18 amino acids. CDR3 DNA sequence: TGTGCCTGGAGTGTACTAGAGAGGTTACATTCCTTCCTCTATGGCTACACCTTC. This gives the protein CAWSVLERLHSFLYGYTF.

This chain joins TRBV7-3 and TRBJ2-6, with 15 positions matching TRBD2. Germline V gene data show CDR1 as SGHTA and CDR2 as FQGTGA. Unmatched junction bases numbered 7, after V lost 4 bases and J lost 3 bases. This CDR3 comprises 19 residues. The CDR3 DNA reads as TGTGCCAGCAGCTCGGGACTAGCGGGAGGATGGTTTGGGGCCAACGTCCTGACTTTC. Its protein product is CASSSGLAGGWFGANVLTF. Together with reference TRBV7-3 and TRBJ2-6, the CDR3 gives the full variable domain: GAGVSQTPSNKVTEKGKYVELRCDPISGHTALYWYRQSLGQGPEFLIYFQGTGAADDSGLPNDRFFAVRPEGSVSTLKIQRTERGDSAVYLCASSSGLAGGWFGANVLTFGAGSRLTVL.